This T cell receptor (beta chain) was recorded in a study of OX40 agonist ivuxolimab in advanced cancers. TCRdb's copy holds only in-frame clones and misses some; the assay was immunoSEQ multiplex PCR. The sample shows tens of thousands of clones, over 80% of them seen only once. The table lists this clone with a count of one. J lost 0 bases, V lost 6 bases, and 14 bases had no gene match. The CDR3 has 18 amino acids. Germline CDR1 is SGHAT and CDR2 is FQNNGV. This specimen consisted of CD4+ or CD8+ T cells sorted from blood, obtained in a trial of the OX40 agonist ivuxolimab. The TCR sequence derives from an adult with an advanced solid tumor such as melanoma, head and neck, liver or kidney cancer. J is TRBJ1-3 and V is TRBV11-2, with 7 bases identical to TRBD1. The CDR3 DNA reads TGTGCCAGCAGGAGGGACAGTCAGACTTTCTTCTCTGGAAACACCATATATTTT. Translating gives CASRRDSQTFFSGNTIYF.